The rows below give T cell receptor beta chains drawn from one sample of a study of blood T cell repertoires in COVID-19. Profiled with immunoSEQ multiplex PCR; TCRdb holds only in-frame clones, not every one. This table has about 270,000 clones, 75% to 90% appearing once. Sequenced: peripheral blood. These receptors came from a woman aged 70-85 years with acute or convalescent COVID-19. CDR3s include the opening cysteine and the closing phenylalanine or tryptophan. The D gene is left open where the match is weak. Clone size is given for some rows only: seen once, a few or many times, or a class if the clone is expanded.

>TRBD1|TRBJ1-3|11|.|TRBV2
CARDRGNTIYF
TGTGCCAGGGACAGGGGAAACACCATATATTTT
>TRBD2|TRBJ2-1|13|.|TRBV12-3/TRBV12-4
CASGVGGGTEQFF
TGTGCCAGCGGCGTCGGGGGGGGAACTGAGCAGTTCTTC
>TRBD1|TRBJ2-7|13|.|TRBV24-1
CATSDWTGNEQYF
TGTGCCACCAGTGACTGGACAGGGAACGAGCAGTACTTC
>TRBD1|TRBJ1-2|15|.|TRBV4-2
CASSLGPTGGDGYTF
TGTGCCAGCAGCCTAGGCCCGACAGGGGGGGATGGCTACACCTTC
>.|TRBJ1-5|15|.|TRBV7-9
CASSPQTGSNQPQHF
TGTGCCAGCAGCCCCCAGACAGGTAGCAATCAGCCCCAGCATTTT
>.|TRBJ1-6|15|.|TRBV7-6
CASSLVAGDNSPLHF
TGTGCCAGCAGCTTAGTGGCAGGGGACAATTCACCCCTCCACTTT
>.|TRBJ1-2|14|few|TRBV20-1
CSASLEGRNYGYTF
TGCAGTGCAAGTCTCGAGGGGAGGAACTATGGCTACACCTTC
>TRBD1|TRBJ2-7|15|.|TRBV5-1
CASSRDSRSSYEQYF
TGCGCCAGCAGCCGGGACAGTAGGAGCTCCTACGAGCAGTACTTC
>.|TRBJ1-1|13|.|TRBV14
CASSQGARAEAFF
TGTGCCAGCAGCCAGGGGGCGAGGGCTGAAGCTTTCTTT
>TRBD1|TRBJ2-7|14|once|TRBV19
CASRPSGQAYEQYF
TGTGCCAGTAGACCTTCAGGACAGGCCTACGAGCAGTACTTC
>.|TRBJ2-7|13|.|TRBV3-1/TRBV3-2
CASSQDPGLEQYF
TGTGCCAGCAGCCAGGATCCGGGACTCGAGCAGTACTTC
>.|TRBJ2-7|12|.|TRBV29-1
CSVEDNPQGQYF
TGCAGCGTTGAAGATAACCCCCAGGGTCAGTACTTC
>.|TRBJ2-1|13|.|TRBV7-9
CASSLVEASEQFF
TGTGCCAGCAGCTTAGTTGAGGCGAGTGAGCAGTTCTTC
>TRBD2|TRBJ2-3|15|.|TRBV5-4
CASSSGLAGRDTQYF
TGTGCCAGCAGTTCGGGACTAGCGGGACGGGATACGCAGTATTTT
>.|TRBJ1-5|19|.|TRBV28
CAIRARGGFSVHSNQPQHF
TGTGCCATCAGGGCCCGGGGGGGGTTCTCGGTTCATAGCAATCAGCCCCAGCATTTT
>.|TRBJ2-7|11|.|TRBV7-2
CASSPYYEQYF
TGTGCCAGCAGCCCCTACTACGAGCAGTACTTC
>.|TRBJ1-2|15|.|TRBV3-1/TRBV3-2
CASTGNALANYGYTF
TGTGCCAGCACGGGGAACGCCCTAGCTAACTATGGCTACACCTTC
>.|TRBJ2-7|12|.|TRBV6-5
CASRGAAGEQYF
TGTGCCAGCCGGGGGGCAGCAGGCGAGCAGTACTTC
>TRBD2|TRBJ2-3|15|.|TRBV5-8
CASSFSGGVTDTQYF
TGTGCCAGCAGTTTCAGCGGGGGGGTCACAGATACGCAGTATTTT
>TRBD2|TRBJ2-4|16|.|TRBV3-1/TRBV3-2
CASSPLAALAKNIQYF
TGTGCCAGCAGCCCACTAGCGGCGCTAGCCAAAAACATTCAGTACTTC
>.|TRBJ1-1|13|.|TRBV11-2
CASSFLEGGEAFF
TGTGCCAGCAGCTTCCTTGAGGGCGGCGAAGCTTTCTTT
>.|TRBJ1-4|15|.|TRBV2
CASSYRQNPNEKLFF
TGTGCCAGCAGTTACAGACAGAACCCTAATGAAAAACTGTTTTTT
>TRBD2|TRBJ2-1|14|.|TRBV7-3
CASSNLGGGSEQFF
TGTGCCAGCAGCAATCTCGGCGGGGGTAGTGAGCAGTTCTTC
>TRBD2|TRBJ2-7|14|.|TRBV5-1
CASSPGLAVYEQYF
TGCGCCAGCAGCCCGGGACTAGCGGTCTACGAGCAGTACTTC
>.|TRBJ2-3|13|.|TRBV18
CASSLRLTDTQYF
TGTGCCAGCTCACTAAGACTCACAGATACGCAGTATTTT
>TRBD2|TRBJ2-7|16|.|TRBV7-9
CASSLAGGLAGYEQYF
TGTGCCAGCAGCTTAGCAGGGGGGCTAGCGGGCTACGAGCAGTACTTC
>TRBD1|TRBJ1-1|14|.|TRBV6-5
CASRTGRWDTEAFF
TGTGCCAGCAGGACAGGGAGGTGGGACACTGAAGCTTTCTTT
>TRBD1|TRBJ1-6|14|few|TRBV5-6
CASALGTGTSPLHF
TGTGCCTCCGCTCTGGGGACAGGGACTTCACCCCTCCACTTT
>.|TRBJ1-1|13|.|TRBV2
CAISGGIDTEAFF
TGTGCCATATCGGGGGGGATCGACACTGAAGCTTTCTTT
>.|TRBJ2-1|16|.|TRBV11-2
CASSLYVRRRRDEQFF
TGTGCCAGCAGCCTATACGTAAGACGAAGGAGGGATGAGCAGTTCTTC
>.|TRBJ1-4|13|.|TRBV24-1
CATSDGPLSKLFF
TGTGCCACCAGTGATGGGCCCCTGTCAAAACTGTTTTTT
>TRBD2|TRBJ2-3|14|.|TRBV18
CASSPGLADDTQYF
TGTGCCAGCTCACCCGGACTAGCCGACGATACGCAGTATTTT
>.|TRBJ1-1|13|.|TRBV12-3/TRBV12-4
CASSFTVNTEAFF
TGTGCCAGCAGTTTCACGGTGAACACTGAAGCTTTCTTT
>.|TRBJ1-1|12|once|TRBV2
CASERGRTEAFF
TGTGCCAGCGAGAGAGGGAGGACTGAAGCTTTCTTT
>TRBD1|TRBJ1-1|15|.|TRBV2
CASSGQQGQYTEAFF
TGTGCCAGCAGTGGACAACAGGGGCAGTACACTGAAGCTTTCTTT
>TRBD1|TRBJ1-1|12|.|TRBV30
CAWSVRQGEAFF
TGTGCCTGGAGTGTACGACAGGGAGAAGCTTTCTTT
>.|TRBJ2-5|16|.|TRBV5-1
CASTEGGPLFQETQYF
TGCGCCAGTACAGAAGGAGGACCATTATTCCAAGAGACCCAGTACTTC
>.|TRBJ2-1|14|.|TRBV21-1
CASSTGGVRCEQFF
TGTGCCAGCAGCACTGGGGGGGTCCGCTGCGAGCAGTTCTTC
>.|TRBJ2-5|14|.|TRBV10-3
CAISAAGTQETQYF
TGTGCCATCAGTGCGGCGGGGACCCAAGAGACCCAGTACTTC
>TRBD2|TRBJ2-2|15|many|TRBV6-5
CASAKTAGDTGELFF
TGTGCCAGCGCCAAAACAGCGGGGGACACCGGGGAGCTGTTTTTT
>.|TRBJ2-5|15|.|TRBV27
CASSLFRGAEGTQYF
TGTGCCAGCAGTTTATTCCGGGGGGCGGAGGGGACCCAGTACTTC
>TRBD1|TRBJ2-3|16|few|TRBV25-1
CASSDSGQGGTDTQYF
TGTGCCAGCAGTGACTCGGGACAGGGGGGCACAGATACGCAGTATTTT
>.|TRBJ1-4|18|.|TRBV7-9
CASSLVTVLGTTNEKLFF
TGTGCCAGCAGCTTAGTGACTGTGTTGGGGACTACTAATGAAAAACTGTTTTTT
>TRBD1|TRBJ1-1|15|.|TRBV19
CASSLVGTTGAEAFF
TGTGCCAGTAGTCTAGTCGGCACCACAGGGGCGGAAGCTTTCTTT
>.|TRBJ2-2|13|.|TRBV12-3/TRBV12-4
CASSFGLAGELFF
TGTGCCAGCAGTTTTGGTCTAGCCGGGGAGCTGTTTTTT
>.|TRBJ1-1|15|.|TRBV4-1
CASSQGQGRNTEAFF
TGCGCCAGCAGCCAAGGGCAGGGTAGGAACACTGAAGCTTTCTTT
>.|TRBJ2-3|15|.|TRBV3-1/TRBV3-2
CASSIRSGSTDTQYF
TGTGCCAGCAGCATAAGGAGCGGGAGCACAGATACGCAGTATTTT
>TRBD1|TRBJ2-5|14|.|TRBV10-3
CAIRAGTGQETQYF
TGTGCCATCAGGGCCGGGACAGGCCAAGAGACCCAGTACTTC
>TRBD1|TRBJ2-7|13|.|TRBV9
CASSSGPDRAEYF
TGTGCCAGCAGCTCGGGGCCGGACAGGGCGGAGTACTTC
>.|TRBJ1-2|17|.|TRBV6-1
CASSEWTAGRANYGYTF
TGTGCCAGCAGTGAATGGACAGCGGGGCGAGCTAACTATGGCTACACCTTC
>TRBD1|TRBJ2-5|17|.|TRBV2
CASSLREGTAGRKTQYF
TGTGCCAGCAGCCTTCGCGAAGGGACAGCAGGACGGAAGACCCAGTACTTC
>.|TRBJ1-1|14|.|TRBV10-1
CASSSGGSTTEAFF
TGCGCCAGCAGTTCGGGGGGTTCGACGACTGAAGCTTTCTTT
>TRBD2|TRBJ2-2|19|.|TRBV7-8
CASSLGLEGLGVATGELFF
TGTGCCAGCAGCTTAGGACTAGAAGGACTAGGGGTGGCCACCGGGGAGCTGTTTTTT
>.|TRBJ1-2|13|.|TRBV27
CASSFAAGDGYTF
TGTGCCAGCAGTTTCGCAGCGGGGGATGGCTACACCTTC
>.|TRBJ1-2|14|few|TRBV7-9
CASSLGVVGYGYTF
TGTGCCAGCAGCCTTGGAGTTGTCGGCTATGGCTACACCTTC
>.|TRBJ2-4|15|.|TRBV4-1
CASSLSPGAKNIQYF
TGCGCCAGCAGCTTGTCCCCGGGGGCCAAAAACATTCAGTACTTC
>.|TRBJ2-3|14|.|TRBV19
CASSSDFFTDTQYF
TGTGCCAGTAGTTCCGACTTTTTCACAGATACGCAGTATTTT
>TRBD1|TRBJ2-5|14|.|TRBV16
CASSALSGTGTKYF
TGTGCCAGCAGCGCCCTCTCCGGGACAGGGACCAAGTACTTC
>.|TRBJ1-1|12|.|TRBV27
CASSWGRGEAFF
TGTGCCAGCAGTTGGGGGCGCGGGGAAGCTTTCTTT